This entry lists 28 T cell receptor beta chains sequenced from one sample in a study of T cell responses to AZD1222 COVID-19 vaccine. The data were produced by immunoSEQ multiplex PCR, yet TCRdb's version contains in-frame clones alone and is incomplete. This sample carries about 140,000 clones, more than 75% of them seen once, and the ten largest clones take 1.5% to 2.5%. This specimen was peripheral blood, taken 28 days after the second AZD1222 dose. These receptors were taken from an adult who received the AZD1222 COVID-19 vaccine.

The rearrangement joins TRBV19 to TRBJ1-1; D possibly corresponds to TRBD1 (5 bases). Germline assignment: CDR1 LNHDA and CDR2 SQIVND (reference sequence). CDR3 length: 19 amino acids. Trimming removed 6 bases at V and 4 bases at J, with 30 bases between. The chain's CDR3 is CASSPLPIRALLDGTEAFF. The CDR3 coding sequence is TGTGCCAGTAGCCCCCTTCCGATCAGGGCTCTTCTCGATGGCACTGAAGCTTTCTTT. Complete variable domain (other parts from reference TRBV19 and TRBJ1-1): DGGITQSPKYLFRKEGQNVTLSCEQNLNHDAMYWYRQDPGQGLRLIYYSQIVNDFQKGDIAEGYSVSREKKESFPLTVTSAQKNPTAFYLCASSPLPIRALLDGTEAFFGQGTRLTVV.

At least ten counts were recorded for this clone. This sequence joins TRBV7-9 and TRBJ1-1; TRBD1 is a possible D gene (6 bases). Trimming left V 3 bases short and J 3 bases short, with 14 bases between. The CDR3 spans 15 residues. Looked up from germline, CDR1 is SEHNR and CDR2 is FQNEAQ (reference sequence). CDR3 bases: TGTGCCAGCAGCTTCACTAGCCCAGGGGACACTGAAGCTTTCTTT. This codes for CASSFTSPGDTEAFF.

This chain joins TRBV5-1 and TRBJ2-1, with TRBD2 matching over 11 bases. V shed 4 bases, J shed 0 bases, and the junction held 3 bases outside the gene matches. CDR1 and CDR2 (germline): SGHRS, YFSETQ. The CDR3 is made up of 16 amino acids. CDR3 sequence reads: CASSPLAGGSYNEQFF. The CDR3 region has the DNA TGCGCCAGCAGCCCCCTAGCGGGGGGCTCCTACAATGAGCAGTTCTTC.

The chain combines TRBV2 with TRBJ1-1; D is unclear. The CDR3 spans 14 residues. The V gene's germline CDR1 is SNHLY and CDR2 FYNNEI. V lost 2 bases, J lost 11 bases, and 18 bases lay in between. The CDR3 coding sequence is TGTGCCAGCAGTGAACGGGATCTCCTTTTTAGCGCTTTCTTT. Its protein product is CASSERDLLFSAFF.

The chain carries TRBV15 and TRBJ1-2, with TRBD1 matching over 7 bases. V shed 1 base, J shed 8 bases, and the junction held 4 bases outside the gene matches. Germline V gene lookup returns CDR1 LNHNV and CDR2 YYDKDF (reference sequence). The CDR3 has 13 residues. In nucleotides, the CDR3 is TGTGCCACCAGCAGAGGACAGGGTTGGGGCTACACCTTC. Residues: CATSRGQGWGYTF.

This chain connects TRBV10-3 to TRBJ1-1; 7 bases agree with TRBD1. CDR1 and CDR2 from the germline V gene are ENHRY and SYGVKD. CDR3 length equals 14 residues. Trimming at V came to 7 bases and at J to 1 base, leaving 6 bases not matched to a gene. CDR3 loop: CAITPTGTNTEAFF. CDR3 nucleotide sequence: TGTGCCATCACCCCGACAGGGACGAACACTGAAGCTTTCTTT.

This chain uses TRBV5-1 with TRBJ2-1; 8 bases map to TRBD2. After removal of 5 bases from V and 0 bases from J, the junction contained 4 bases not matched to a gene. Germline V gives CDR1 SGHRS, CDR2 YFSETQ. The CDR3 covers 15 residues. The CDR3 protein is CASSRSGVSYNEQFF. The CDR3 nucleotides read TGCGCCAGCAGTCGTAGCGGGGTCTCCTACAATGAGCAGTTCTTC.

V is TRBV29-1 and J is TRBJ2-1, with 10 bases fitting TRBD2. Looked up from germline, CDR1 is SQVTM and CDR2 is ANQGSEA. With V trimmed by 3 bases and J by 1 base, 6 bases remained unmatched. CDR3 length equals 16 residues. CDR3 amino acids: CSVEESGRASYNEQFF. The CDR3 DNA sequence: TGCAGCGTTGAGGAGAGCGGGAGGGCTTCCTACAATGAGCAGTTCTTC.

The chain employs TRBV11-2 and TRBJ1-2; D uncertain. Germline V gene sequence: CDR1 SGHAT, CDR2 FQNNGV. This CDR3 comprises 14 residues. V was pared by 0 bases and J by 4 bases, with 9 bases between. CDR3 nucleotides: TGTGCCAGCAGCTTAGATCGGTCAGGCTATGGCTACACCTTC. Its protein is CASSLDRSGYGYTF.

The V and J genes are TRBV21-1 and TRBJ2-1; the tabulated D call, TRBD2, remains unverified against the DNA. TRBV21-1 is a pseudogene. CDR3 length: 16 amino acids. The CDR3 DNA is TGTGCCAGCAGCAAAGATCTTACGGGATCCTACAATGAGCAGTTCTTC. Its translation is CASSKDLTGSYNEQFF.

The chain employs TRBV7-2 and TRBJ2-3; TRBD2 matches at 8 bases. The CDR3 runs 14 residues. Germline trimming cut 4 bases from V and 0 bases from J; bases unmatched to any gene: 0. The germline gives CDR1 SGHTA, CDR2 FQGNSA. CDR3 protein: CASSSSGSTDTQYF. Here the CDR3 DNA reads TGTGCCAGCAGCTCTAGCGGGAGCACAGATACGCAGTATTTT.

The chain has TRBV19 and TRBJ2-5, with D uncertain. The CDR3 is made up of 12 amino acids. Germline CDR1 LNHDA, CDR2 SQIVND (reference sequence). V dropped 3 bases and J dropped 2 bases, with 4 bases sitting between them. The CDR3 DNA reads as TGTGCCAGTAGTATCGGTCAAGAGACCCAGTACTTC. It is translated as CASSIGQETQYF.

The genes are TRBV5-1 and TRBJ1-5, with TRBD1 identical over 7 bases. Germline assignment: CDR1 SGHRS and CDR2 YFSETQ. After removal of 2 bases from V and 5 bases from J, the junction contained 1 base not matched to a gene. The CDR3 is 13 amino acids. CDR3 in DNA: TGCGCCAGCAGCTTTACAGGGGATCAGCCCCAGCATTTT. It translates to CASSFTGDQPQHF. Full variable domain (outside the CDR3, taken from reference TRBV5-1 and TRBJ1-5): KAGVTQTPRYLIKTRGQQVTLSCSPISGHRSVSWYQQTPGQGLQFLFEYFSETQRNKGNFPGRFSGRQFSNSRSEMNVSTLELGDSALYLCASSFTGDQPQHFGDGTRLSIL.

The J gene is TRBJ2-7, the V gene TRBV5-1, with a weak D call TRBD1 (6 bases). The germline V gene encodes CDR1 SGHRS and CDR2 YFSETQ. The V end lost 4 bases, the J end lost 4 bases, and 18 bases lay between the germline ends. The CDR3 extends over 15 amino acids. This CDR3 is CASSPGQSATYEQYF. CDR3 nucleotide sequence: TGCGCCAGCAGCCCTGGACAGAGCGCGACTTACGAGCAGTACTTC.

V and J are TRBV5-1 and TRBJ2-1; 7 bases are a match to TRBD2. V dropped 0 bases and J dropped 6; count of bases not matched to a gene: 6. The germline gives CDR1 SGHRS, CDR2 YFSETQ. CDR3 length: 15 residues. The CDR3 DNA is TGCGCCAGCAGCTTGGTGGTACTAGCGCGCAATGAGCAGTTCTTC. This gives the protein CASSLVVLARNEQFF. Complete variable domain (other parts from reference TRBV5-1 and TRBJ2-1): KAGVTQTPRYLIKTRGQQVTLSCSPISGHRSVSWYQQTPGQGLQFLFEYFSETQRNKGNFPGRFSGRQFSNSRSEMNVSTLELGDSALYLCASSLVVLARNEQFFGPGTRLTVL.

The chain employs TRBV19 and TRBJ1-1; tentative D call: TRBD1 (6 bases). Germline loops: CDR1 LNHDA, CDR2 SQIVND (reference sequence). This CDR3 comprises 15 residues. V was trimmed by 7 bases and J by 1 base, leaving 16 bases between them. CDR3 sequence reads: CASIPGPQGNTEAFF. Written as DNA, the CDR3 is TGTGCCAGTATCCCTGGGCCACAGGGGAACACTGAAGCTTTCTTT.

The V call is TRBV7-3, the J call TRBJ2-7; no definite D call. The CDR3 covers 16 residues. Trimming left V 1 base short and J 2 bases short, with 15 bases between. The germline V gene has CDR1 SGHTA and CDR2 FQGTGA. CDR3 in amino acids: CASSLNGDQAPYEQYF. The CDR3 DNA reads as TGTGCCAGCAGCTTAAATGGAGACCAGGCGCCCTACGAGCAGTACTTC.

This chain joins TRBV9 and TRBJ2-2; D ambiguous. Germline-derived CDR1 and CDR2 are SGDLS and YYNGEE. CDR3 length: 15 residues. V was trimmed by 4 bases and J by 4 bases, leaving 14 bases between them. CDR3 residues: CASSPPRSPTGELFF. In nucleotides, the CDR3 is TGTGCCAGCAGCCCCCCGCGCTCCCCCACCGGGGAGCTGTTTTTT.

The rearrangement uses TRBV7-2 and TRBJ2-1; D remains unclear. V was pared by 10 bases and J by 2 bases, with 9 bases between. CDR1 is SGHTA, CDR2 FQGNSA, per germline. The CDR3 spans 12 residues. The chain's CDR3 is CATVNPYNEQFF. Here the CDR3 DNA reads TGTGCCACGGTAAACCCCTACAATGAGCAGTTCTTC.

The rearrangement joins TRBV6-6 to TRBJ1-6; TRBD1 might be the D (5 bases). This CDR3 spans 15 amino acids. Germline CDR1 is MNHNY and CDR2 is SVGAGI (reference sequence). The germline V and J ends were trimmed by 5 bases and 8 bases, with 16 bases remaining between them. Written as DNA, the CDR3 is TGTGCCAGCAGTAAGGACATACCGGGGTATTCACCCCTCCACTTT. It encodes CASSKDIPGYSPLHF.

This chain joins TRBV11-1 and TRBJ1-2, with 7 bases aligning to TRBD1. Germline loops: CDR1 SGHAT, CDR2 FQDESV (reference sequence). Trimming took 5 bases from V and 1 from J; bases not matched to a gene: 7. The CDR3 extends over 15 amino acids. CDR3 sequence (DNA): TGTGCCAGCAGCCCGGGGACAGCTTTTAACTATGGCTACACCTTC. Protein product: CASSPGTAFNYGYTF.

The rearrangement links TRBV12-3 or TRBV12-4 to TRBJ2-7, with unresolved D. This CDR3 contains 11 residues. V was trimmed by 3 bases and J by 4 bases, leaving 4 bases between them. The CDR3 region is CASSLVYEQYF. CDR3 in DNA: TGTGCCAGCAGTTTGGTTTACGAGCAGTACTTC.

The V and J genes are TRBV7-8 and TRBJ2-2, with a possible D match to TRBD2 (6 bases). Germline V gene lookup returns CDR1 SGHVS and CDR2 FQNEAQ. Trimming shortened V by 5 bases and J by 5 bases, and 21 bases separated the two germline ends. The CDR3 length is 17 residues. The CDR3 bases are TGTGCCAGCAGCCCCTCTCCCGGGAGAACAGAGACCGGGGAGCTGTTTTTT. This translates into CASSPSPGRTETGELFF.

This chain joins TRBV3-1 (or the pseudogene TRBV3-2) and TRBJ1-1; 7 bases are a match to TRBD1. The CDR3 sequence is 14 residues long. The V gene's germline CDR1 is LGHDT and CDR2 YNNKEL (reference sequence). V shed 4 bases, J shed 2 bases, and the junction held 4 bases outside the gene matches. CDR3 DNA sequence: TGTGCCAGCAGCCGAAGGGACAGCAACACTGAAGCTTTCTTT. Its translation is CASSRRDSNTEAFF.

V usage is TRBV3-1 (or the pseudogene TRBV3-2) and J usage is TRBJ1-1; no clear D. CDR3 length equals 14 residues. V gave up 2 bases and J gave up 1 base, with 8 bases separating them. The V gene's germline CDR1 is LGHDT and CDR2 YNNKEL (reference sequence). CDR3 coding DNA: TGTGCCAGCAGCCAAAGTCGTCGGAACACTGAAGCTTTCTTT. Translating it yields CASSQSRRNTEAFF.

The V call is TRBV27, the J call TRBJ2-7; 10 bases agree with TRBD2. With 5 bases clipped from V and 1 base from J, the junction kept 8 bases outside the gene matches. Germline V CDR1 and CDR2: MNHEY, SMNVEV (reference sequence). This CDR3 is built from 16 residues. CDR3 in amino acids: CASSPARLAGSYEQYF. The CDR3 nucleotides are TGTGCCAGCAGTCCTGCCCGACTAGCGGGTTCCTACGAGCAGTACTTC.

This chain uses TRBV15 with TRBJ2-3; 11 bases align to TRBD2. The V and J ends lost 3 bases and 1 base, in that order; junction bases with no gene match: 9. Germline CDR1 LNHNV, CDR2 YYDKDF (reference sequence). The CDR3 consists of 18 residues. The CDR3 DNA sequence: TGTGCCACCAGCAGTGGGGTTAGCGGGAGGGCTGGCACAGATACGCAGTATTTT. Amino acid sequence: CATSSGVSGRAGTDTQYF. The whole variable domain, filled in from reference TRBV15 and TRBJ2-3, reads DAMVIQNPRYQVTQFGKPVTLSCSQTLNHNVMYWYQQKSSQAPKLLFHYYDKDFNNEADTPDNFQSRRPNTSFCFLDIRSPGLGDTAMYLCATSSGVSGRAGTDTQYFGPGTRLTVL.

The DNA of the CDR3 is TGCGCCAGCAGAAGGGCAGACGCAGCTGGAAACACCATATATTTT. It yields the protein CASRRADAAGNTIYF. V and J are TRBV5-1 and TRBJ1-3; D call uncertain. Trimming removed 5 bases from V and 2 bases from J, with 14 bases in between. This CDR3 is built from 15 residues. Per the germline V gene, CDR1 is SGHRS and CDR2 is YFSETQ.